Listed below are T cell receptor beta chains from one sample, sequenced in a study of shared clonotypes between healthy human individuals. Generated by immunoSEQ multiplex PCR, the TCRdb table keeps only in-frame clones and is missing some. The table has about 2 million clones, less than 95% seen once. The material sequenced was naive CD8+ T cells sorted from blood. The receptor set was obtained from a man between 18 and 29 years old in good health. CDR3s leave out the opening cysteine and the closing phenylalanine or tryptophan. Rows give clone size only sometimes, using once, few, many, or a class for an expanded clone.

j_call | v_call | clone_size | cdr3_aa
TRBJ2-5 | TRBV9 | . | ASSPRDSPQETQY
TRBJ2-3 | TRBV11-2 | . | ASSLGLAGKTDTQY
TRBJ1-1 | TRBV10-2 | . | ASSENRVITEAF
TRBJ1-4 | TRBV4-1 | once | ASSQDYSGQGLVDNEKLF
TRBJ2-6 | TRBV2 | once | ASSELQGPTGANVLT
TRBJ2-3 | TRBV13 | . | ASSAERQGFTDTQY
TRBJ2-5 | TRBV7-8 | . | ASSLAWQGQETQY
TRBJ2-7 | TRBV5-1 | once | ASSFVDGTYEQY
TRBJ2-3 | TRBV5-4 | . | ASSLGPGATDTQY
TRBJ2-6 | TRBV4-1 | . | ASSPPGHSGANVLT
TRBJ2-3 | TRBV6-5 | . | ASSAYGGATDTQY
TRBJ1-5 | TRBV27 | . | ASSLRVSPAQPQH
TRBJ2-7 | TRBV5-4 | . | ASSLVDPLEQY
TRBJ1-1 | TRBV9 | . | ASSGKLGLNTEAF
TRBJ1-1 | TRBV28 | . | ASSYRGGSTEAF
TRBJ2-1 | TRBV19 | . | ASSIVGLAGGNEQF